This TCR beta chain was identified during a study of patients and donors after allogeneic stem cell transplantation. TCRdb re-called the RT-PCR reads through MiXCR, storing one row per CDR3 protein. Of about 230,000 distinct CDR3 sequences in the sample, around 14% were seen once. V was clipped by 2 bases and J by 6 bases, with 11 bases between them. Germline CDR1 is MNHNS and CDR2 is SASEGT. The CDR3 contains 14 residues. This clonotype was detected only a few times. The V gene is TRBV6-1, the J gene TRBJ1-5; possibly TRBD1 for D (5 bases). The origin of this receptor is a human donor who was either an allogeneic HSCT recipient or a stem cell or donor lymphocyte infusion donor (not recorded which). It is not recorded whose cells these are; they may come from a transplant donor. Specimen: blood, either unsorted or a sorted T cell fraction (not recorded which). The CDR3 reads CASSERGAVQPQHF. The CDR3 region has the DNA TGTGCCAGCAGTGAACGAGGGGCGGTTCAGCCCCAGCATTTT.